This T cell receptor beta chain was identified in a study of technical replicates of blood from a few donors. Using immunoSEQ multiplex PCR, the repertoire was profiled, and TCRdb retains in-frame clones only, with some absent. Of roughly 100,000 clones listed, roughly 96% are singletons. The length of the CDR3 is 13 residues. Germline assignment: CDR1 SGHDN and CDR2 FVKESK. The V segment lost 8 bases and the J segment 5 bases; nucleotides outside the gene matches: 4. Sequenced input: T cells isolated from PBMCs. V is TRBV14 and J is TRBJ2-3; the match to TRBD2 covers 10 bases. The origin of this receptor is a human donor in good health. The CDR3 DNA reads as TGTGCCAGCCAGCGGGAGGGCCTAGATACGCAGTATTTT. Translating gives CASQREGLDTQYF.